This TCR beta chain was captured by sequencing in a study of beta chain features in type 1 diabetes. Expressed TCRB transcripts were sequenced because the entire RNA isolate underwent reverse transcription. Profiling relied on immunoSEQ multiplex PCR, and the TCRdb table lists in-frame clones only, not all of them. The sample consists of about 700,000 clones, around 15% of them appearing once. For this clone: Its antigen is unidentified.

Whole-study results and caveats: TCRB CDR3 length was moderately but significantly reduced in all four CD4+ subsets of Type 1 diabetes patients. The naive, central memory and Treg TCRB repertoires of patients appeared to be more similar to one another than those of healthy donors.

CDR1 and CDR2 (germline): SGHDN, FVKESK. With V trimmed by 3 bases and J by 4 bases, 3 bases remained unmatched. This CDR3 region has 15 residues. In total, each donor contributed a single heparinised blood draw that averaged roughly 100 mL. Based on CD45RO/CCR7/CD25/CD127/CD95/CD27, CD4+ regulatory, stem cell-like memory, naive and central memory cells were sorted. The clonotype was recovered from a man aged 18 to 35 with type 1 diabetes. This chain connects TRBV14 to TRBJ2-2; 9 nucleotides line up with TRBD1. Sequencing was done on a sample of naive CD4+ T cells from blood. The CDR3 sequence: CASSHRQGGTGELFF. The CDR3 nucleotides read TGTGCCAGCAGCCACCGACAGGGGGGCACCGGGGAGCTGTTTTTT. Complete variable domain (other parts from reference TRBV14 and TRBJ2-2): EAGVTQFPSHSVIEKGQTVTLRCDPISGHDNLYWYRRVMGKEIKFLLHFVKESKQDESGMPNNRFLAERTGGTYSTLKVQPAELEDSGVYFCASSHRQGGTGELFFGEGSRLTVL.